This is a list of T cell receptor beta chains from one sample in a study of blood T cell repertoires in COVID-19. Data came from immunoSEQ multiplex PCR; TCRdb stores just in-frame clones and leaves some out. The table lists under 150,000 clones, about four fifths of them singletons. The source material was peripheral blood. The source of these receptors is a man aged 35 to 55 with active or convalescent COVID-19. Both conserved end residues are part of each CDR3. D genes are given only for firm matches. A row's size may be missing; if present it is once, few, many or a size class.

J | size | V | D | CDR3 | DNA
TRBJ2-1 | NA | TRBV5-6 | NA | CASSQYNEQFF | TGTGCCAGCAGTCAGTACAATGAGCAGTTCTTC
TRBJ1-6 | NA | TRBV9 | TRBD1 | CASRAGTDHSPLHF | TGTGCCAGCAGAGCCGGGACAGACCATTCACCCCTCCACTTT
TRBJ2-5 | NA | TRBV5-5 | TRBD1 | CASIRGLWQETQYF | TGTGCCAGTATCAGGGGGCTCTGGCAAGAGACCCAGTACTTC
TRBJ1-4 | NA | TRBV3-1/TRBV3-2 | NA | CASATHGGDEKLFF | TGTGCCAGCGCAACCCACGGGGGGGATGAAAAACTGTTTTTT
TRBJ2-3 | NA | TRBV5-1 | TRBD2 | CASRPSGDSDTQYF | TGCGCCAGCAGGCCTAGCGGGGATAGCGATACGCAGTATTTT
TRBJ2-3 | once | TRBV5-1 | TRBD2 | CASSLEGSGTDTQYF | TGCGCCAGCAGCTTGGAGGGTAGCGGGACAGATACGCAGTATTTT
TRBJ2-7 | many | TRBV15 | TRBD2 | CATSRGGTSAGSVYF | TGTGCCACCAGCCGGGGGGGGACTAGCGCCGGATCAGTGTACTTC
TRBJ2-1 | NA | TRBV3-1/TRBV3-2 | NA | CASSRALEQFF | TGTGCCAGCAGCCGAGCACTTGAGCAGTTCTTC
TRBJ2-2 | NA | TRBV19 | TRBD1 | CASSRGQGWSGELFF | TGTGCCAGTAGTAGGGGACAGGGGTGGAGCGGGGAGCTGTTTTTT
TRBJ1-4 | NA | TRBV18 | NA | CASSVGLNEKLFF | TGTGCCAGCTCAGTCGGACTGAATGAAAAACTGTTTTTT
TRBJ1-1 | NA | TRBV18 | NA | CASSGEMNTEAFF | TGTGCCAGCTCAGGGGAGATGAACACTGAAGCTTTCTTT
TRBJ2-7 | NA | TRBV4-1 | TRBD2 | CASSQESAGGSYEQYF | TGCGCCAGCAGCCAAGAATCAGCGGGGGGATCCTACGAGCAGTACTTC
TRBJ1-2 | NA | TRBV9 | TRBD1 | CASSEGYRGGNYGYTF | TGTGCCAGCAGCGAGGGTTACAGGGGCGGGAACTATGGCTACACCTTC
TRBJ2-2 | NA | TRBV4-3 | NA | CASSQDRANTGELFF | TGCGCCAGCAGCCAAGACAGGGCGAACACCGGGGAGCTGTTTTTT
TRBJ2-3 | NA | TRBV3-1/TRBV3-2 | NA | CASSPSASTDTQYF | TGTGCCAGCAGCCCTAGCGCGAGCACAGATACGCAGTATTTT
TRBJ1-1 | NA | TRBV5-6 | TRBD1 | CASSWTGRMNTEAFF | TGTGCCAGCAGCTGGACAGGGAGGATGAACACTGAAGCTTTCTTT
TRBJ2-6 | NA | TRBV5-1 | NA | CASSLDGSGANVLTF | TGCGCCAGCAGCTTGGACGGCTCTGGGGCCAACGTCCTGACTTTC
TRBJ2-1 | once | TRBV5-1 | NA | CASSLGTEYNEQFF | TGCGCCAGCAGCTTGGGGACAGAGTACAATGAGCAGTTCTTC
TRBJ2-7 | NA | TRBV6-1 | TRBD1 | CASSDRDRGREQYF | TGTGCCAGCAGTGACCGGGACAGGGGGCGGGAGCAGTACTTC
TRBJ2-3 | NA | TRBV2 | TRBD1 | CASRTGTGGNTQYF | TGTGCCAGCAGAACCGGGACAGGGGGTAATACGCAGTATTTT
TRBJ1-6 | NA | TRBV11-2 | NA | CVSSLSRDYYNSPLHF | TGTGTCAGCAGCTTGTCGCGGGACTACTATAATTCACCCCTCCACTTT
TRBJ1-1 | NA | TRBV27 | TRBD1 | CASSPTPQQGFDTEAFF | TGTGCCAGCAGTCCCACGCCTCAACAGGGGTTCGACACTGAAGCTTTCTTT
TRBJ2-5 | NA | TRBV5-1 | TRBD2 | CASSGGGHQETQYF | TGCGCCAGCAGCGGCGGGGGGCACCAAGAGACCCAGTACTTC
TRBJ2-1 | NA | TRBV6-5 | NA | CATYSGQNYNEQFF | TGTGCCACCTATTCTGGACAGAACTACAATGAGCAGTTCTTC
TRBJ2-3 | NA | TRBV25-1 | NA | CASSDLDRSLYLTDTQYF | TGTGCCAGCAGTGATCTAGACAGGTCCCTCTACCTCACAGATACGCAGTATTTT
TRBJ2-1 | many | TRBV7-6 | TRBD2 | CASRITSGGLYNEQFF | TGTGCCAGCAGAATAACTAGCGGGGGTCTCTACAATGAGCAGTTCTTC
TRBJ1-5 | once | TRBV27 | NA | CASSPQQEVWYQPQHF | TGTGCCAGCAGTCCCCAGCAAGAGGTTTGGTATCAGCCCCAGCATTTT
TRBJ2-5 | NA | TRBV7-3 | NA | CASSPWGEETQYF | TGTGCCAGCAGCCCGTGGGGAGAAGAGACCCAGTACTTC
TRBJ1-5 | once | TRBV12-5 | NA | CASVPGAGRHQPQHF | TGTGCTAGTGTTCCCGGCGCAGGGCGGCATCAGCCCCAGCATTTT
TRBJ1-1 | NA | TRBV28 | NA | CASIMNTEAFF | TGTGCCAGCATAATGAACACTGAAGCTTTCTTT
TRBJ2-1 | NA | TRBV5-8 | TRBD1 | CASSYSGTGWGEQFF | TGTGCCAGCAGCTATTCCGGGACAGGGTGGGGGGAGCAGTTCTTC
TRBJ1-2 | once | TRBV7-3 | TRBD1 | CANSGQGHGYTF | TGTGCCAATTCGGGACAGGGCCATGGCTACACCTTC
TRBJ2-3 | NA | TRBV9 | TRBD2 | CASSEGTGLALIRQYF | TGTGCCAGCAGCGAGGGAACGGGACTAGCCTTGATCCGACAGTATTTT
TRBJ1-2 | once | TRBV7-6 | TRBD1 | CASSSTGTGVYGYTF | TGTGCCAGCAGCTCCACCGGGACAGGGGTCTATGGCTACACCTTC
TRBJ2-7 | NA | TRBV3-1/TRBV3-2 | NA | CASSQRPQAEQYF | TGTGCCAGCAGCCAAAGGCCTCAGGCCGAGCAGTACTTC
TRBJ2-3 | NA | TRBV3-1/TRBV3-2 | TRBD2 | CASSRLAGDTQYF | TGTGCCAGCAGCCGACTAGCGGGAGATACGCAGTATTTT
TRBJ1-1 | NA | TRBV6-2/TRBV6-3 | NA | CASSYAGNTEAFF | TGTGCCAGCAGTTATGCAGGGAACACTGAAGCTTTCTTT
TRBJ2-5 | NA | TRBV5-1 | NA | CASSFQGAETQYF | TGCGCCAGCAGCTTTCAGGGTGCAGAGACCCAGTACTTC
TRBJ1-3 | NA | TRBV7-3 | TRBD1 | CASSSGQGGSGNTIYF | TGTGCCAGCAGCTCAGGACAGGGCGGCTCTGGAAACACCATATATTTT
TRBJ2-4 | NA | TRBV27 | TRBD1 | CASSLSAIGQAINIQYF | TGTGCCAGCAGTTTATCGGCTATTGGACAGGCAATAAACATTCAGTACTTC
TRBJ2-5 | NA | TRBV5-1 | TRBD2 | CATNLAGGKEETQYF | TGCGCCACAAATTTAGCGGGGGGAAAGGAAGAGACCCAGTACTTC
TRBJ2-5 | NA | TRBV5-1 | NA | CASSPGGTQETQYF | TGCGCCAGCAGCCCAGGGGGGACTCAGGAGACCCAGTACTTC
TRBJ2-7 | NA | TRBV25-1 | TRBD1 | CASSEWGQGNEQYF | TGTGCCAGCAGTGAATGGGGACAGGGGAACGAGCAGTACTTC
TRBJ2-2 | NA | TRBV30 | TRBD1 | CAWIGDRGGAGELFF | TGTGCCTGGATTGGGGACAGGGGCGGTGCCGGGGAGCTGTTTTTT